These 6 T cell receptor beta chains were sequenced from one sample in a study of Graves' ophthalmopathy and Graves' hyperthyroidism (dated by TCRdb to 2016 to 2019). Sequencer: Illumina HiSeq 2000. For repertoire sequencing, TCR beta CDR3 regions were amplified from RNA transcripts. The first round of RT-PCR was done with HTBI primers and the Qiagen OneStep RT-PCR kit, and was followed by a second round of multiplex PCR, then size selection and purification. Using fastp trimming at Q25 and MiXCR clonotype assembly, TCRdb reanalyzed the public sequencing data and kept in-frame beta chains. Here each entry gathers all rows of one CDR3 protein and keeps the most common genes and DNA. This sample holds roughly 300,000 distinct CDR3 sequences; 17% were observed only once. The ten largest clones take up about 12% of the sample. Input material: peripheral blood. These receptors all stem from an adult man with Graves' ophthalmopathy.

This clonotype has at least ten counts. V usage is TRBV28 and J usage is TRBJ1-1; D ambiguous. Trimming stripped 3 bases from V and 0 bases from J, with 8 bases between. From germline, CDR1 is MDHEN and CDR2 SYDVKM. CDR3 size: 14 residues. This CDR3 is CASSLRPMNTEAFF. The CDR3 bases are TGTGCCAGCAGTTTGAGACCCATGAACACTGAAGCTTTCTTT. Together with reference TRBV28 and TRBJ1-1, the CDR3 gives the full variable domain: DVKVTQSSRYLVKRTGEKVFLECVQDMDHENMFWYRQDPGLGLRLIYFSYDVKMKEKGDIPEGYSVSREKKERFSLILESASTNQTSMYLCASSLRPMNTEAFFGQGTRLTVV.

Details on this clonotype: A single base separates this from a much larger clone, so it may be a read error. The V and J genes are TRBV6-5 and TRBJ2-2; D gene ambiguous. There are 13 residues in the CDR3. The ends were cut back, 5 bases at V and 3 bases at J, with 7 bases in the middle. Germline CDR1 is MNHEY and CDR2 is SVGAGI. The CDR3 protein is CASSVIDTGELFF. In DNA, the CDR3 is TGTGCCAGCAGTGTAATCGACACCGGGGAGCTGTTTTTT.

Many counts were recorded for this clonotype. The CDR3 is CASSLKGGQDSDGQYF. The CDR3 bases are TGTGCCAGCAGCTTGAAAGGGGGACAGGATTCTGACGGGCAGTACTTC. This chain connects TRBV11-1 to TRBJ2-7; 8 bases are shared with TRBD1. The CDR3 consists of 16 residues. Germline CDR1 is SGHAT and CDR2 is FQDESV (reference sequence). Trimming at V came to 3 bases and at J to 9 bases, leaving 16 bases not matched to a gene.

Comment on this clonotype: A read error may explain this, as a much larger clone is one base away. The rearrangement joins TRBV30 to TRBJ2-4, with D maybe TRBD2 (5 bases). This CDR3 is built from 16 residues. The germline CDR1 and CDR2 sequences are GTSNPN and SVGIG (reference sequence). CDR3 DNA: TGTGCCTGGAGTGTACACTTAAGCCTAGCCCAAAACATTCAGTACTTC. Amino acid sequence: CAWSVHLSLAQNIQYF.

In this sample, this clonotype turned up many times. The rearrangement joins TRBV11-2 to TRBJ2-5, with 7 bases aligning to TRBD1. With 5 bases clipped from V and 8 bases from J, the junction kept 14 bases outside the gene matches. Germline loops: CDR1 SGHAT, CDR2 FQNNGV. This CDR3 is 15 amino acids long. The CDR3 protein is CASSNLDRLKRTQYF. Here the CDR3 DNA reads TGTGCCAGCAGCAACTTGGACAGGCTCAAGAGAACCCAGTACTTC.

The chain has TRBV20-1 and TRBJ1-2; possibly TRBD1 for D (5 bases). Germline CDR1 is DFQATT and CDR2 is SNEGSKA (reference sequence). This CDR3 has 12 residues. The V gene lost 1 base and the J gene lost 6 bases, with 9 bases spanning the gap. The CDR3 bases are TGCAGTGCTAGAGTGGGGGAGAATGGCTACACCTTC. It translates to CSARVGENGYTF.